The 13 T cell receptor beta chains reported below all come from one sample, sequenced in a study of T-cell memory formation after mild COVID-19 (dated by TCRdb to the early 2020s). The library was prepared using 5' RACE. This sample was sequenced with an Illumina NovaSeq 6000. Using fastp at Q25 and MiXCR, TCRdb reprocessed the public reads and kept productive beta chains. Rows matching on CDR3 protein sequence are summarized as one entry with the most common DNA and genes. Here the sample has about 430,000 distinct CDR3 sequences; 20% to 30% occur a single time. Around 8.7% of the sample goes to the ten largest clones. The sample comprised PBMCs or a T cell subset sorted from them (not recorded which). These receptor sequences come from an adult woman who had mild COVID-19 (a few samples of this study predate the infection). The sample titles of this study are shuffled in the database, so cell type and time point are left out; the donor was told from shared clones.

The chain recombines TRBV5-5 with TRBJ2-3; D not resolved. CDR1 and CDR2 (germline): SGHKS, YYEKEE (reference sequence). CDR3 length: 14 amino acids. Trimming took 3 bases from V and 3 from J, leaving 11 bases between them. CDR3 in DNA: TGTGCCAGCAGCTCAGGTTACGGAACAGATACGCAGTATTTT. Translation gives CASSSGYGTDTQYF.

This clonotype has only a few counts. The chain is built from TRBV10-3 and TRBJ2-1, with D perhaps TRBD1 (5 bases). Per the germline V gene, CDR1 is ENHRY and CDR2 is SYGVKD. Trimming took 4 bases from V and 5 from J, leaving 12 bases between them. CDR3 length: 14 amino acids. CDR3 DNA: TGTGCCATCAGTGGACCCCCAGGGCACAATGAGCAGTTCTTC. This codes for CAISGPPGHNEQFF.

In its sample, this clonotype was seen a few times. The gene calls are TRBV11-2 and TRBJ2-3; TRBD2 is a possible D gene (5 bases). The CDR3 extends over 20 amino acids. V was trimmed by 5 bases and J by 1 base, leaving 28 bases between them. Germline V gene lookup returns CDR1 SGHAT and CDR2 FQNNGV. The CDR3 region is CASSPRLKTTRHLRTDTQYF. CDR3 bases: TGTGCCAGCAGCCCCCGGTTGAAGACTACCAGACACCTACGCACAGATACGCAGTATTTT.

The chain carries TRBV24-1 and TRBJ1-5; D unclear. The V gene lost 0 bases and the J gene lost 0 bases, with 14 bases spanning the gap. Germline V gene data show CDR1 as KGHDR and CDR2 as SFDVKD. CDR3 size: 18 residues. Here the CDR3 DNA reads TGTGCCACCAGTGATTTGCGAAAGGGTCAAGTTAGCAATCAGCCCCAGCATTTT. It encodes CATSDLRKGQVSNQPQHF.

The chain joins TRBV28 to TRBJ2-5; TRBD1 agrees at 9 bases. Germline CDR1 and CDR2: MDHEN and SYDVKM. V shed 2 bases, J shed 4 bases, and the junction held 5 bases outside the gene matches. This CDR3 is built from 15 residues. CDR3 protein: CASSLPGTGLETQYF. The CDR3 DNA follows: TGTGCCAGCAGTTTACCTGGGACAGGGTTAGAGACCCAGTACTTC.

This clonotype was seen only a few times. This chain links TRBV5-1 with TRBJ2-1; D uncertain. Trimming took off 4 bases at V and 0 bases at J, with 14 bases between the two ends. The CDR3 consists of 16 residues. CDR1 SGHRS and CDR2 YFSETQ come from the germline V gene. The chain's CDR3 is CASSTSPRSSYNEQFF. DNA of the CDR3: TGCGCCAGCAGCACCTCCCCCCGGAGCTCCTACAATGAGCAGTTCTTC.

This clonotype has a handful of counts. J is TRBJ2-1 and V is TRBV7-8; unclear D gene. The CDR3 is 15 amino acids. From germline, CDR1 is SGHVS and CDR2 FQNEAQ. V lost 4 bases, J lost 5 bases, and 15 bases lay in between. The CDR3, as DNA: TGTGCCAGCAGCTCCCATCCTCGCCACCACAATGAGCAGTTCTTC. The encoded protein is CASSSHPRHHNEQFF.

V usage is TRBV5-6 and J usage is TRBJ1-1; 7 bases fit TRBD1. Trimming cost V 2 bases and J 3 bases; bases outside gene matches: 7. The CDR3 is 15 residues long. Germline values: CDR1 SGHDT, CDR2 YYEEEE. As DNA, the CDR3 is TGTGCCAGCAGCTTCCTTGACAGGGACGACACTGAAGCTTTCTTT. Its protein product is CASSFLDRDDTEAFF.

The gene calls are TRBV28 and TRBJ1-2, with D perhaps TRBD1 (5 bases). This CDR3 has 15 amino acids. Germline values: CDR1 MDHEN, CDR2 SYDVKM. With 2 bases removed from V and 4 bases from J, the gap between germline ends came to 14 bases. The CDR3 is CASSLTSSRVYGYTF. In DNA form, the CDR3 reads TGTGCCAGCAGTTTAACGAGTAGCAGGGTCTATGGCTACACCTTC.

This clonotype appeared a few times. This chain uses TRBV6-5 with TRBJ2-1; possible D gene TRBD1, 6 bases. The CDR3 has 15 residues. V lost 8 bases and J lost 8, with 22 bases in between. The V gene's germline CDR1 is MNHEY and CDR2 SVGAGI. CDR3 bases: TGTGCCAGCTTGCCCCCGACAGGCCGGGGCCATGAGCAGTTCTTC. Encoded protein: CASLPPTGRGHEQFF.

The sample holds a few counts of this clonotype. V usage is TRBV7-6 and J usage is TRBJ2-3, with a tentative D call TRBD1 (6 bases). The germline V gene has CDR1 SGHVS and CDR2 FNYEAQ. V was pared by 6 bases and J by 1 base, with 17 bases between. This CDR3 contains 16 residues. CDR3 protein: CASSPPWDTRTDTQYF. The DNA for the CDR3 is TGTGCCAGCAGTCCCCCGTGGGACACCCGCACAGATACGCAGTATTTT.

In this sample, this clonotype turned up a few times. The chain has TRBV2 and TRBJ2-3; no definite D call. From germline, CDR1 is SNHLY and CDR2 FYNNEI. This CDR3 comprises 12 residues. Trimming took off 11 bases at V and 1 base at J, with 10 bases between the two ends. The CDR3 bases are TGTGCCGGGGTTAAGGGCACAGATACGCAGTATTTT. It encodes CAGVKGTDTQYF.

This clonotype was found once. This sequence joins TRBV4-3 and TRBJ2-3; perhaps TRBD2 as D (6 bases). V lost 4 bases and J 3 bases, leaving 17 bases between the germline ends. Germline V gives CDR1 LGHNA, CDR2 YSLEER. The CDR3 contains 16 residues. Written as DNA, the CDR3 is TGCGCCAGCAGCCGTAGGTCGCTAAGCGGGACAGATACGCAGTATTTT. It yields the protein CASSRRSLSGTDTQYF.